Listed below are T cell receptor beta chains from one sample, sequenced in a study of blood T cell repertoires in COVID-19. Some clones are missing from TCRdb's copy, which holds only in-frame ones; the method was immunoSEQ multiplex PCR. The sample shows more than 120,000 clones, 85% to 90% of them seen only once. The sample consisted of peripheral blood. These receptors were obtained from a woman aged 45-65 years with active or convalescent COVID-19. Both conserved end residues are part of each CDR3. A D gene is named only where the DNA matches it firmly. Clone size is shown for a subset of rows, as once, few, many or a class of expanded clone.

v_gene	abundance	d_gene	j_gene	CDR3nt	CDR3aa
TRBV2	.	TRBD2	TRBJ2-7	TGTGCCAGCACCCCCCAGCGGGGGGGAAACGAGCAGTACTTC	CASTPQRGGNEQYF
TRBV15	.	.	TRBJ1-5	TGTGCCACCAGCAGAGTGATCAGGGATATGGGATTATATAGCAATCAGCCCCAGCATTTT	CATSRVIRDMGLYSNQPQHF
TRBV25-1	.	TRBD2	TRBJ2-7	TGTGCCAGCAGGGCTAGCGGCTCCTACGAGCAGTACTTC	CASRASGSYEQYF
TRBV3-1/TRBV3-2	.	TRBD1	TRBJ1-6	TGTGCCAGCAGTCGGACAGGGGAAGGGGGGTCACCCCTCCACTTT	CASSRTGEGGSPLHF
TRBV9	.	.	TRBJ2-1	TGTGCCAGCAGCGTAGCGGCGGACAATGAGCAGTTCTTC	CASSVAADNEQFF
TRBV9	.	TRBD2	TRBJ2-5	TGTGCCAGCAGCGTCCGACCTAGCGGGGGTAAAGAGACCCAGTACTTC	CASSVRPSGGKETQYF
TRBV5-1	few	TRBD2	TRBJ2-7	TGCGCCAGCAGCCAAGTAGCGGGAGATGACGAGCAGTACTTC	CASSQVAGDDEQYF
TRBV28	.	TRBD1	TRBJ2-7	TGTGCCAGCAGTTCTCTAGGACAGGGAGCCTACGAGCAGTACTTC	CASSSLGQGAYEQYF
TRBV6-2/TRBV6-3	.	.	TRBJ1-2	TGTGCCAGCAGTTACTCGGCAGGGCGAGGCTACACCTTC	CASSYSAGRGYTF
TRBV30	medium-sized	TRBD1	TRBJ1-1	TGTGCCTGGGCTTCCACAGGGGCGGGAGCTTTCTTT	CAWASTGAGAFF
TRBV5-4	.	TRBD2	TRBJ2-7	TGTGCCAGCAGCATAGGACTAGCGAGCTACGAGCAGTACTTC	CASSIGLASYEQYF
TRBV11-2	.	.	TRBJ1-5	TGTGCCAGCAGCTTAGATCGTGGGCCAGGGGGCAATCAGCCCCAGCATTTT	CASSLDRGPGGNQPQHF
TRBV18	.	.	TRBJ1-4	TGTGCCAGCTCACCCAGCGGTGCAACTAATGAAAAACTGTTTTTT	CASSPSGATNEKLFF
TRBV7-9	.	.	TRBJ1-2	TGTGCCAGCAGCCCCTCGGGTGGTAACTATGGCTACACCTTC	CASSPSGGNYGYTF
TRBV4-2	.	TRBD2	TRBJ2-1	TGTGCCAGCAGCCACCAACTAGCGGGAGGGTACAATGAGCAGTTCTTC	CASSHQLAGGYNEQFF
TRBV6-1	.	.	TRBJ2-7	TGTGCCAGCAGTGTAGTACAGGGTTTAAGCTCCTACGAGCAGTACTTC	CASSVVQGLSSYEQYF
TRBV18	few	.	TRBJ1-1	TGTGCCAGCTCACCGGCGGAGACAGTGTCCACTGAAGCTTTCTTT	CASSPAETVSTEAFF
TRBV5-1	.	.	TRBJ2-5	TGCGCCAGCAGCCTAGAGAGGGTTGGGGAGACCCAGTACTTC	CASSLERVGETQYF
TRBV5-1	.	.	TRBJ1-4	TGCGCCAGCAGCCATCGGGGGGATAATGAAAAACTGTTTTTT	CASSHRGDNEKLFF
TRBV4-3	few	.	TRBJ2-7	TGCGCCAGCAGCCAAGAATTTGGAGACGAGCAGTACTTC	CASSQEFGDEQYF
TRBV9	.	TRBD2	TRBJ2-5	TGTGCCAGCAGTAGCGGGGGGTACCAAGAGACCCAGTACTTC	CASSSGGYQETQYF
TRBV30	once	.	TRBJ1-1	TGTGCCTGGAGTGACAGGATGAACACTGAAGCTTTCTTT	CAWSDRMNTEAFF
TRBV7-9	.	TRBD2	TRBJ2-7	TGTGCCAGCAGCAGGGGACTATACTACGAGCAGTACTTC	CASSRGLYYEQYF
TRBV7-2	once	TRBD1	TRBJ1-2	TGTGCCAGCACCCTCGGACAGGGCACCTATGGCTACACCTTC	CASTLGQGTYGYTF
TRBV29-1	.	.	TRBJ1-2	TGCAGCCTTTATACCCCGGACAGTAGAAGCTATGGCTACACCTTC	CSLYTPDSRSYGYTF
TRBV4-3	.	TRBD2	TRBJ2-1	TGCGCCAGCAGCTATACTAGCGGGGGGTCCCGAGCCTACAATGAGCAGTTCTTC	CASSYTSGGSRAYNEQFF
TRBV9	few	TRBD2	TRBJ2-1	TGTGCCAGCAGCGTAGAGTCTAGCGGGAGCGGTGAGCAGTTCTTC	CASSVESSGSGEQFF
TRBV6-5	.	.	TRBJ2-6	TGTGCCAGCAGGGGGACTCGCTCTGGGGCCAACGTCCTGACTTTC	CASRGTRSGANVLTF
TRBV7-9	.	.	TRBJ1-3	TGTGCCAGCAGCCGGTTCCGGGTCTCTGGAAACACCATATATTTT	CASSRFRVSGNTIYF
TRBV28	.	TRBD1	TRBJ1-2	TGTGCCAGCAGGAAACCCGGGACAGGGTCATATGGCTACACCTTC	CASRKPGTGSYGYTF
TRBV6-5	once	TRBD2	TRBJ2-7	TGTGCCAGCAGTTATTATAGCGGGTCGCCCCCTTACGAGCAGTACTTC	CASSYYSGSPPYEQYF
TRBV7-9	.	TRBD1	TRBJ2-3	TGTGCCAGCAGCTTAGGACAGGGAGAGGTAGATACGCAGTATTTT	CASSLGQGEVDTQYF
TRBV6-1	.	TRBD2	TRBJ2-2	TGTGCCAGCAGTGCTGGACTAGCGGCAGCCACCGGGGAGCTGTTTTTT	CASSAGLAAATGELFF
TRBV30	.	TRBD1	TRBJ2-3	TGTGCCTGGAACAGGGGGCCCACAGATACGCAGTATTTT	CAWNRGPTDTQYF
TRBV29-1	.	TRBD1	TRBJ2-1	TGCAGCGTTGAAGCGGACAGGGGGAATTACAATGAGCAGTTCTTC	CSVEADRGNYNEQFF
TRBV6-2/TRBV6-3	.	TRBD1	TRBJ2-5	TGTGCCAGCAGTCGACCGACAGGGTTGAGGGAGACCCAGTACTTC	CASSRPTGLRETQYF
TRBV18	.	.	TRBJ1-4	TGTGCCAGCTCACCGTCGAATGAAAAACTGTTTTTT	CASSPSNEKLFF
TRBV27	.	TRBD1	TRBJ2-4	TGTGCCAGCAGTCCTACCCGGACAGGTGTCAACAAAAACATTCAGTACTTC	CASSPTRTGVNKNIQYF
TRBV27	.	TRBD2	TRBJ2-1	TGTGCCAGCAGTGCCTCTAGCGGGAGCGCCTTTGTAGTGCAGCAGTTCTTC	CASSASSGSAFVVQQFF
TRBV7-3	.	.	TRBJ2-2	TGTGCCAGCAGCTTAGTAGGGGGGGTCACCGGGGAGCTGTTTTTT	CASSLVGGVTGELFF
TRBV4-1	.	.	TRBJ1-4	TGCGCCAGCAGCCAAGAAGGCGCTCTGAGGGTAGATGAAAAACTGTTTTTT	CASSQEGALRVDEKLFF
TRBV5-5	.	TRBD1	TRBJ2-1	TGTGCCAGCAGCCTGGACAGGGCTGGGGATGAGCAGTTCTTC	CASSLDRAGDEQFF
TRBV4-3	.	.	TRBJ1-3	TGCGCCAGCAGCCAGCGCGGGGCCCACTCTGGAAACACCATATATTTT	CASSQRGAHSGNTIYF
TRBV7-2	.	TRBD2	TRBJ2-3	TGTGCCAGCAGCTTAACTAGCGGTTCATCAGATACGCAGTATTTT	CASSLTSGSSDTQYF
TRBV19	.	TRBD1	TRBJ1-2	TGTGCCAGTGGTCGGGACAGGGGGCAGGGCTACACCTTC	CASGRDRGQGYTF
TRBV6-5	few	TRBD1	TRBJ2-3	TGTGCCAGCAGGGACAGGGGAGTCACAGATACGCAGTATTTT	CASRDRGVTDTQYF
TRBV18	.	.	TRBJ2-3	TGTGCCAGCTCACCTACCGGGTTTAGCACAGATACGCAGTATTTT	CASSPTGFSTDTQYF
TRBV7-9	.	TRBD1	TRBJ1-4	TGTGCCAGCAGCCACCAACAGGGGAGGCCTGAAAAACTGTTTTTT	CASSHQQGRPEKLFF
TRBV11-3	.	.	TRBJ1-1	TGTGCCAGCAGCTTATCAGGGAGGGGAGTCATGAACACTGAAGCTTTCTTT	CASSLSGRGVMNTEAFF
TRBV7-9	.	.	TRBJ1-1	TGTGCCAGCAGTCCCCTTGAAGCCCCCGGGGCTTTCTTT	CASSPLEAPGAFF
TRBV20-1	few	.	TRBJ2-7	TGCAGTGCTAGTAACAGGGTTACGCTCGAGCAGTACTTC	CSASNRVTLEQYF
TRBV28	.	.	TRBJ1-3	TGTGCCAGCAGTTTACAGGGTGCCTCCGGAAACACCATATATTTT	CASSLQGASGNTIYF
TRBV19	.	TRBD1	TRBJ1-2	TGTGCCAGTAGGCCCACAGGGGCTAACTATGGCTACACCTTC	CASRPTGANYGYTF
TRBV25-1	.	.	TRBJ2-1	TGTGCCAGCAGTGATAGAGTCCATGAGCAGTTCTTC	CASSDRVHEQFF
TRBV11-2	.	TRBD1	TRBJ2-5	TGTGCCAGCAGCCCCGACAGGGAAGAGACCCAGTACTTC	CASSPDREETQYF
TRBV6-2/TRBV6-3	.	TRBD1	TRBJ2-7	TGTGCCAGCAGCCTCCCGGGACAGGGGATATCGGGCGAGCAGTACTTC	CASSLPGQGISGEQYF
TRBV19	.	.	TRBJ1-2	TGTGCCAGTAGTATCCAGGGGAGTCCGGCCGGCTACACCTTC	CASSIQGSPAGYTF
TRBV5-6	.	TRBD2	TRBJ2-7	TGTGCCAGCAGCTTGATCACTAGCGGGAACAACGAGCAGTACTTC	CASSLITSGNNEQYF
TRBV12-3/TRBV12-4	.	.	TRBJ2-5	TGTGCCAGCAGTTATAGCCCTCAAGAGACCCAGTACTTC	CASSYSPQETQYF
TRBV7-2	.	.	TRBJ2-7	TGTGCCAGCAGGGGGACATTATGGGATTACGAGCAGTACTTC	CASRGTLWDYEQYF